The sequence of this T cell receptor (beta chain) was determined in a study of blood T cell repertoires in COVID-19. Study at large: Specimens from acute and convalescent COVID-19 originated in the United States, Italy and Spain. From T cells, B-cell-depleted T cells, or PBMCs came the material, which was cDNA or gDNA.

As processed by the authors: Reference gene primer amplification in the assay estimated nucleated cell counts. The repertoire was sequenced with immunoSEQ multiplex PCR; TCRdb's copy has only in-frame clones and lacks some. The V and J calls and clone size come from that table; D and trimming were worked out from the DNA. The data hold roughly 200,000 clones, with approximately 84% observed a single time. This CDR3 comprises 13 residues. Per the germline V gene, CDR1 is MNHEY and CDR2 is SMNVEV (reference sequence). With 3 bases removed from V and 7 bases from J, the gap between germline ends came to 12 bases.

What was sequenced was peripheral blood. The receptor was derived from an elderly man with acute or convalescent COVID-19. The chain combines TRBV27 with TRBJ1-1; the D gene is possibly TRBD1 (5 bases). The CDR3 protein is CASSFRNGHEAFF. The CDR3 bases are TGTGCCAGCAGTTTCCGGAACGGACATGAAGCTTTCTTT.